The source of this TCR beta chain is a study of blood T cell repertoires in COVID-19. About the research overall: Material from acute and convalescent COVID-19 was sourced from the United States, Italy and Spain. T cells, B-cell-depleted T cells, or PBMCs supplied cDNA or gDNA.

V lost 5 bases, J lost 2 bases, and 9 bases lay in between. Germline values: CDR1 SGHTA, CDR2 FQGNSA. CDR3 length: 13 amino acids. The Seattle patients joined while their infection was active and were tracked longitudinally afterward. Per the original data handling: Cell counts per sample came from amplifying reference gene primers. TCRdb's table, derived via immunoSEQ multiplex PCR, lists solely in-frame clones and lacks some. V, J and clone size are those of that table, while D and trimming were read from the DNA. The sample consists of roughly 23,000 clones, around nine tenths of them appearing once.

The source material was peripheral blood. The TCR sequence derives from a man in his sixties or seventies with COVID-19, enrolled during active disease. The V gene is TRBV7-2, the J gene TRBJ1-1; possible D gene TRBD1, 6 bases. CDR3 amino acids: CASSAGVNTEAFF. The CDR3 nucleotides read TGTGCCAGCAGCGCAGGGGTAAACACTGAAGCTTTCTTT. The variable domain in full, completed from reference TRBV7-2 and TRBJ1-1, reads GAGVSQSPSNKVTEKGKDVELRCDPISGHTALYWYRQSLGQGLEFLIYFQGNSAPDKSGLPSDRFSAERTGGSVSTLTIQRTQQEDSAVYLCASSAGVNTEAFFGQGTRLTVV.